These 24 T cell receptor beta chains were sequenced from one sample in a study of blood T cell repertoires in COVID-19. Libraries were prepared by immunoSEQ multiplex PCR; TCRdb keeps only in-frame clonotypes and omits some of them. The table has 150,000 to 200,000 clones, about 91% seen once. The sample consisted of peripheral blood. All receptors come from a woman in her fifties or sixties who had recovered from COVID-19.

The chain is built from TRBV5-4 and TRBJ2-5; 10 nucleotides line up with TRBD2. Germline assignment: CDR1 SGHNT and CDR2 YYREEE (reference sequence). The CDR3 has 16 residues. J gave up 2 bases and V 4 bases, and 8 bases lay outside the gene matches. The CDR3 nucleotides read TGTGCCAGCAGCCGTAATATAGCGGGGGGACAAGAGACCCAGTACTTC. It specifies CASSRNIAGGQETQYF. The full variable domain, in which reference TRBV5-4 and TRBJ2-5 provide the parts outside the CDR3, is ETGVTQSPTHLIKTRGQQVTLRCSSQSGHNTVSWYQQALGQGPQFIFQYYREEENGRGNFPPRFSGLQFPNYSSELNVNALELDDSALYLCASSRNIAGGQETQYFGPGTRLLVL.

The V call is TRBV4-3, the J call TRBJ2-3; TRBD1 aligns across 7 bases. Germline CDR1 LGHNA, CDR2 YSLEER. After removal of 0 bases from V and 2 bases from J, the junction contained 5 bases not matched to a gene. The CDR3 runs to 16 residues. The CDR3 DNA reads TGCGCCAGCAGCCAAGACAGGGGGAGACTCACAGATACGCAGTATTTT. Protein product: CASSQDRGRLTDTQYF.

The chain has TRBV12-3 or TRBV12-4 and TRBJ2-1, with D tentatively TRBD2 (5 bases). This CDR3 is 13 amino acids long. The V and J ends lost 6 bases and 2 bases respectively, with 8 bases between them. The CDR3 loop is CASSTGTYNEQFF. CDR3 coding DNA: TGTGCCAGCAGCACCGGGACCTACAATGAGCAGTTCTTC.

The table lists this clone with a count of one. This chain links TRBV9 with TRBJ1-4; 7 nucleotides line up with TRBD1. This CDR3 is built from 16 residues. Germline CDR1 SGDLS, CDR2 YYNGEE. Trimming took 2 bases from V and 6 from J; bases not matched to a gene: 10. CDR3 region: CASSVGQAGIDEKLFF. The DNA for the CDR3 is TGTGCCAGCAGCGTCGGACAGGCGGGAATAGATGAAAAACTGTTTTTT.

J is TRBJ2-5 and V is TRBV5-1, with TRBD1 matching over 9 bases. CDR3 length equals 14 residues. Losses at the gene ends were 2 bases for V and 5 bases for J; bases not matched to a gene: 4. The germline V gene encodes CDR1 SGHRS and CDR2 YFSETQ. CDR3 region: CASSFTGGAETQYF. The CDR3 nucleotides are TGCGCCAGCAGCTTTACAGGGGGCGCGGAGACCCAGTACTTC.

This clone occurred once. J is TRBJ2-1 and V is TRBV27; possible D gene TRBD1, 5 bases. V was trimmed by 5 bases and J by 0 bases, leaving 11 bases between them. The CDR3 length is 15 residues. Germline loops: CDR1 MNHEY, CDR2 SMNVEV (reference sequence). The chain's CDR3 is CASSAGINSYNEQFF. In DNA, the CDR3 is TGTGCCAGCAGTGCAGGGATCAACTCCTACAATGAGCAGTTCTTC.

This clone has only one observation. The chain combines TRBV6-6 with TRBJ2-7; 7 bases are shared with TRBD1. Germline CDR1 is MNHNY and CDR2 is SVGAGI (reference sequence). CDR3 size: 16 residues. The trim removed 2 bases at V and 0 bases at J, leaving 7 bases unmatched. The CDR3 protein is CASSYTTQGFSYEQYF. The CDR3 bases are TGTGCCAGCAGTTACACTACACAGGGGTTCTCCTACGAGCAGTACTTC.

The chain recombines TRBV7-8 with TRBJ2-5; D might be TRBD2 (7 bases). The CDR3 sequence is 15 residues long. Germline V gene sequence: CDR1 SGHVS, CDR2 FQNEAQ. V was pared by 2 bases and J by 1 base, with 11 bases between. CDR3 DNA: TGTGCCAGCAGCTTATCGGGGGGCACCCAAGAGACCCAGTACTTC. This gives the protein CASSLSGGTQETQYF.

V is TRBV10-2 and J is TRBJ2-7; D may be TRBD1 (5 bases). Looked up from germline, CDR1 is WSHSY and CDR2 is SAAADI. V gave up 2 bases and J gave up 4 bases, with 9 bases separating them. The CDR3 spans 13 residues. The CDR3 is CASSEIQEYEQYF. Here the CDR3 DNA reads TGCGCCAGCAGTGAGATACAGGAATACGAGCAGTACTTC.

This rearrangement joins TRBV28 to TRBJ2-7; TRBD1 aligns across 9 bases. CDR1 is MDHEN and CDR2 is SYDVKM in the germline V gene. V trimming: 6 bases; J trimming: 5 bases; junction bases outside the gene matches: 11. The CDR3 extends over 15 amino acids. The CDR3 is CASSTTGGGRDEQYF. The CDR3 bases are TGTGCCAGCAGCACAACAGGGGGCGGGCGGGACGAGCAGTACTTC.

The genes are TRBV4-1 and TRBJ1-6, with TRBD1 identical over 8 bases. The CDR3 loop spans 16 amino acids. The germline V gene encodes CDR1 MGHRA and CDR2 YSYEKL. J lost 8 bases, V lost 3 bases, and 9 bases had no gene match. This CDR3 reads CASSHSGQGRYSPLHF. CDR3 bases: TGCGCCAGCAGCCATTCAGGACAGGGAAGGTATTCACCCCTCCACTTT.

The gene calls are TRBV11-2 and TRBJ2-3; 8 nucleotides agree with TRBD1. The V and J ends lost 0 bases and 2 bases, in that order; junction bases with no gene match: 7. The CDR3 length is 17 residues. The V gene's germline CDR1 is SGHAT and CDR2 FQNNGV. The CDR3 is CASSLDLWDRLTDTQYF. For the CDR3, the DNA is TGTGCCAGCAGCTTAGACCTATGGGACAGGCTCACAGATACGCAGTATTTT.

The J gene is TRBJ1-6, the V gene TRBV6-5, with D uncertain. Germline V gene data show CDR1 as MNHEY and CDR2 as SVGAGI. With 0 bases removed from V and 8 bases from J, the gap between germline ends came to 5 bases. The CDR3 contains 13 residues. In DNA, the CDR3 is TGTGCCAGCAGTTACTCGAGGTATTCACCCCTCCACTTT. Protein sequence: CASSYSRYSPLHF.

The chain links TRBV6-2 or TRBV6-3 to TRBJ2-2; 12 bases match TRBD2. After removal of 2 bases from V and 6 bases from J, the junction contained 4 bases not matched to a gene. The CDR3 consists of 16 residues. The germline gives CDR1 MNHEY, CDR2 SVGEGT. CDR3 region: CASSYRLAGGPGELFF. CDR3 bases: TGTGCCAGCAGTTACAGGCTAGCGGGGGGGCCCGGGGAGCTGTTTTTT.

In DNA form, the CDR3 reads TGTGCCAGCAGTGAAATTCTCGGTAGTCAGCCCCAGCATTTT. Protein product: CASSEILGSQPQHF. The chain carries TRBV6-1 and TRBJ1-5; D is uncertain. Trimming removed 2 bases at V and 6 bases at J, with 11 bases between. Germline CDR1 MNHNS, CDR2 SASEGT. CDR3 size: 14 residues.

The chain couples TRBV28 to TRBJ1-5; D might be TRBD1 (5 bases). The CDR3 sequence is 17 residues long. Looked up from germline, CDR1 is MDHEN and CDR2 is SYDVKM. V was trimmed by 3 bases and J by 2 bases, leaving 17 bases between them. The CDR3 here is CASSFSSHGGGNQPQHF. Here the CDR3 DNA reads TGTGCCAGCAGTTTCTCAAGCCACGGAGGGGGCAATCAGCCCCAGCATTTT.

The chain employs TRBV19 and TRBJ2-2; D unclear. CDR1 and CDR2 from the germline V gene are LNHDA and SQIVND (reference sequence). The CDR3 spans 13 residues. V lost 4 bases to trimming and J lost 6 bases, with 9 bases between them. CDR3 sequence (DNA): TGTGCCAGTAGTACTGTCCCCCCCGGGGAGCTGTTTTTT. It codes for CASSTVPPGELFF. The variable domain in full, completed from reference TRBV19 and TRBJ2-2, reads DGGITQSPKYLFRKEGQNVTLSCEQNLNHDAMYWYRQDPGQGLRLIYYSQIVNDFQKGDIAEGYSVSREKKESFPLTVTSAQKNPTAFYLCASSTVPPGELFFGEGSRLTVL.

The V and J genes are TRBV3-1 (or the pseudogene TRBV3-2) and TRBJ1-5, with no clear D. V was shortened by 4 bases and J by 0 bases, with 7 bases between the two germline ends. The germline CDR1 and CDR2 sequences are LGHDT and YNNKEL (reference sequence). The CDR3 has 14 amino acids. CDR3: CASSPGNSNQPQHF. CDR3 bases: TGTGCCAGCAGCCCCGGTAATAGCAATCAGCCCCAGCATTTT.

On this clone itself: Compared with germline, one end of the junction differs, possibly owing to a read error. V usage is TRBV11-1 and J usage is TRBJ2-7, with 10 bases fitting TRBD2. This CDR3 has 15 residues. Germline V lookup: CDR1 SGHAT, CDR2 FQDESV (reference sequence). CDR3 bases: TGTGCCAGCAGCTTAGGGACTAGCGGACCTTACGAGCAGTGCTTC. It specifies CASSLGTSGPYEQCF.

The V call is TRBV28, the J call TRBJ2-3; D unclear. The CDR3 runs to 12 residues. Germline V lookup: CDR1 MDHEN, CDR2 SYDVKM. V was clipped by 6 bases and J by 3 bases, with 7 bases between them. The CDR3 spells CASSLPTDTQYF. As DNA, the CDR3 is TGTGCCAGCAGCCTCCCGACAGATACGCAGTATTTT. Full variable domain (missing parts from reference TRBV28 and TRBJ2-3): DVKVTQSSRYLVKRTGEKVFLECVQDMDHENMFWYRQDPGLGLRLIYFSYDVKMKEKGDIPEGYSVSREKKERFSLILESASTNQTSMYLCASSLPTDTQYFGPGTRLTVL.

This rearrangement joins TRBV5-1 to TRBJ2-1, with D perhaps TRBD1 (6 bases). This CDR3 contains 15 residues. CDR1 is SGHRS, CDR2 YFSETQ, per germline. The V end lost 6 bases, the J end lost 0 bases, and 13 bases lay between the germline ends. The CDR3 region has the DNA TGCGCCAGCACGACGGGGACACTCTCCTACAATGAGCAGTTCTTC. Its protein is CASTTGTLSYNEQFF. Full variable domain (outside the CDR3, taken from reference TRBV5-1 and TRBJ2-1): KAGVTQTPRYLIKTRGQQVTLSCSPISGHRSVSWYQQTPGQGLQFLFEYFSETQRNKGNFPGRFSGRQFSNSRSEMNVSTLELGDSALYLCASTTGTLSYNEQFFGPGTRLTVL.

The chain recombines TRBV5-5 with TRBJ1-4, with 9 bases lining up with TRBD1. The CDR3 extends over 16 amino acids. V shed 4 bases and J 2 bases; nucleotides not matched to a gene: 6. The germline CDR1 and CDR2 sequences are SGHKS and YYEKEE (reference sequence). The CDR3 nucleotides are TGTGCCAGCAGCGTCTGGACAGGGGTTACTAATGAAAAACTGTTTTTT. Encoded protein: CASSVWTGVTNEKLFF.

This chain joins TRBV11-2 and TRBJ1-5, with D possibly being TRBD1 (6 bases). Germline assignment: CDR1 SGHAT and CDR2 FQNNGV. The CDR3 extends over 14 amino acids. Trimming shortened V by 6 bases and J by 3 bases, and 12 bases separated the two germline ends. In DNA form, the CDR3 reads TGTGCCAGCAGTTCCGGACAGTTCAATCAGCCCCAGCATTTT. It codes for CASSSGQFNQPQHF.

The chain combines TRBV14 with TRBJ1-2; D is undetermined. V was cut by 4 bases and J by 4 bases, with 13 bases left in between. In germline, CDR1 is SGHDN, CDR2 FVKESK. This CDR3 comprises 14 residues. CDR3 sequence reads: CASSPLYSRYGYTF. CDR3 sequence (DNA): TGTGCCAGCAGCCCTCTATACAGCCGCTATGGCTACACCTTC.